The TCR beta chain described here comes from a study of T-cell reconstitution after alpha-beta-depleted transplantation in children. Whole-study findings and limits: From newly produced T cells came most of the T-cell counts and diversity one year after transplant. Some patients owed their high day-60 TCRbeta diversity to surviving recipient T cells and thymic progenitors. The origin of alpha-beta T cells about two months after transplant was reportedly several hundred expanded graft clones.

Trimming removed 8 bases at V and 4 bases at J, with 9 bases between. The CDR3 covers 12 residues. The germline V gene encodes CDR1 ENHRY and CDR2 SYGVKD. Unique molecular identifiers were built into the TCRbeta library. TCRdb reprocessed the PCR reads via MiXCR and lists one record per CDR3 protein. The sample lists 300,000 to 400,000 distinct CDR3 sequences, 15% to 20% occurring once. There are many counts of this clonotype. Its target is not known. The material sequenced was PBMCs, mostly from graft donor cells, taken 360 days after TCRalphabeta/CD19-depleted stem cell transplant. The source is a male patient between 2 and 9 years old who had a stem cell transplant for acute lymphoblastic leukemia, so the T cells may come from the graft donor. V usage is TRBV10-3 and J usage is TRBJ2-1; weak D call: TRBD1 (6 bases). CDR3 nucleotide sequence: TGTGCCATCGGGGGCGGGTACAATGAGCAGTTCTTC. Protein product: CAIGGGYNEQFF.